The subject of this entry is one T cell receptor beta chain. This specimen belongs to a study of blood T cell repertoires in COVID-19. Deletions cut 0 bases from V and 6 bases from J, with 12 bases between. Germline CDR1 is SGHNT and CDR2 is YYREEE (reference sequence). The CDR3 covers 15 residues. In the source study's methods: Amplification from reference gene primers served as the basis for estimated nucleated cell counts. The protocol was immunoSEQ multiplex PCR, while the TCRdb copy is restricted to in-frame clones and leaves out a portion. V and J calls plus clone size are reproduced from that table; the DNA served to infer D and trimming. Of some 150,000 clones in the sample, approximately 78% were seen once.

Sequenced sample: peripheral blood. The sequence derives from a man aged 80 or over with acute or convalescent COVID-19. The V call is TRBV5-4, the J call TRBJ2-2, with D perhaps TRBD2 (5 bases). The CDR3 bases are TGTGCCAGCAGCTTGGCCGCTTCGAGGGCCGGGGAGCTGTTTTTT. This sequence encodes CASSLAASRAGELFF.